These 14 T cell receptor beta chains came from one sample sequenced in a study of blood T cell repertoires in COVID-19. Assay used: immunoSEQ multiplex PCR; TCRdb lists only in-frame clones, some missing. The top ten hold about 1% of the sample, which has approximately 480,000 clones, about 91% seen once. Sample: peripheral blood. Receptors originate from a man younger than 30 with COVID-19, enrolled during active disease.

The chain is built from TRBV5-4 and TRBJ1-2, with D possibly matching TRBD1 (5 bases). Germline V gene lookup returns CDR1 SGHNT and CDR2 YYREEE (reference sequence). CDR3 length equals 16 residues. The V end was cut by 0 bases, the J end by 7 bases, with 19 bases between. Here the CDR3 DNA reads TGTGCCAGCAGCTTGGATCTTGGGACGGGGGGTTCTGGCTACACCTTC. Translated: CASSLDLGTGGSGYTF.

The chain carries TRBV6-5 and TRBJ2-3, with TRBD1 identical over 10 bases. V shed 2 bases, J shed 2 bases, and the junction held 4 bases outside the gene matches. The germline V gene encodes CDR1 MNHEY and CDR2 SVGAGI. The CDR3 length is 16 residues. CDR3 in amino acids: CASSYDGQGVTDTQYF. CDR3 in DNA: TGTGCCAGCAGTTACGACGGACAGGGGGTCACAGATACGCAGTATTTT.

The chain is built from TRBV11-1 and TRBJ2-1; no reliable D call. The germline gives CDR1 SGHAT, CDR2 FQDESV (reference sequence). V lost 1 base, J lost 4 bases, and 11 bases lay in between. CDR3 length: 15 amino acids. The CDR3 sequence is CASSLEWLVYNEQFF. The DNA for the CDR3 is TGTGCCAGCAGCTTAGAGTGGCTGGTATACAATGAGCAGTTCTTC.

This chain connects TRBV18 to TRBJ1-2, with 7 bases that match TRBD1. Germline CDR1 is KGHSH and CDR2 is LQKENI. This CDR3 has 12 residues. With 4 bases clipped from V and 5 bases from J, the junction kept 1 base outside the gene matches. The CDR3 sequence: CASSQQGYGYTF. For the CDR3, the DNA is TGTGCCAGCTCACAACAGGGGTATGGCTACACCTTC.

The genes are TRBV5-1 and TRBJ1-5; D might be TRBD1 (5 bases). Trimming took off 5 bases at V and 3 bases at J, with 15 bases between the two ends. The CDR3 is 15 amino acids. Per the germline V gene, CDR1 is SGHRS and CDR2 is YFSETQ. The CDR3: CASSWLSGPNQPQHF. CDR3 nucleotides: TGCGCCAGCAGTTGGTTATCAGGGCCCAATCAGCCCCAGCATTTT.

V is TRBV19 and J is TRBJ2-3, with D uncertain. CDR1 and CDR2 (germline): LNHDA, SQIVND (reference sequence). The CDR3 runs to 13 residues. The V end was cut by 5 bases, the J end by 1 base, with 7 bases between. CDR3 loop: CASSPPGTDTQYF. CDR3 bases: TGTGCCAGTAGTCCTCCTGGCACAGATACGCAGTATTTT.

The sample holds many counts of this clone. The V and J genes are TRBV5-5 and TRBJ2-1, with 10 nucleotides matching TRBD2. V lost 0 bases and J lost 9; bases outside the gene matches: 9. Germline CDR1 and CDR2: SGHKS and YYEKEE (reference sequence). This CDR3 is built from 16 residues. CDR3 in DNA: TGTGCCAGCAGCTTGGGAGCTAGCGGGAGTTGGGGTGAGCAGTTCTTC. This sequence encodes CASSLGASGSWGEQFF.

The gene calls are TRBV7-6 and TRBJ2-1, with 8 nucleotides matching TRBD2. Germline CDR1 reads SGHVS; CDR2 reads FNYEAQ. Trimming removed 0 bases from V and 1 base from J; junction bases left unmatched: 2. This CDR3 contains 16 residues. The CDR3 DNA follows: TGTGCCAGCAGCTTAGCGCGCGGGGGGTCCTACAATGAGCAGTTCTTC. It translates to CASSLARGGSYNEQFF.

The chain joins TRBV6-6 to TRBJ1-2; the D is unclear. Trimming pared 6 bases from V and 6 bases from J, leaving 14 bases between. This CDR3 has 13 residues. The germline V gene encodes CDR1 MNHNY and CDR2 SVGAGI (reference sequence). The DNA of the CDR3 is TGTGCCAGCAGCGACCCTCCCCGGGATGGCTACACCTTC. Protein: CASSDPPRDGYTF.

The J gene is TRBJ1-1, the V gene TRBV2; D not certain. V was cut by 5 bases and J by 0 bases, with 7 bases left in between. CDR3 length: 13 residues. CDR1 and CDR2 (germline): SNHLY, FYNNEI. The CDR3, as DNA: TGTGCCAGCAGTACACAGTTGAACACTGAAGCTTTCTTT. It encodes CASSTQLNTEAFF. Full variable domain (missing parts from reference TRBV2 and TRBJ1-1): EPEVTQTPSHQVTQMGQEVILRCVPISNHLYFYWYRQILGQKVEFLVSFYNNEISEKSEIFDDQFSVERPDGSNFTLKIRSTKLEDSAMYFCASSTQLNTEAFFGQGTRLTVV.

This chain uses TRBV14 with TRBJ1-5, with D hard to call. The germline gives CDR1 SGHDN, CDR2 FVKESK. The CDR3 is 15 amino acids. The ends were cut back, 6 bases at V and 2 bases at J, with 14 bases in the middle. CDR3 region: CASRAVPLGNQPQHF. The CDR3 DNA is TGTGCCAGCAGAGCCGTTCCTTTGGGCAATCAGCCCCAGCATTTT. Using reference TRBV14 and TRBJ1-5 for the parts outside the CDR3, the full variable domain is EAGVTQFPSHSVIEKGQTVTLRCDPISGHDNLYWYRRVMGKEIKFLLHFVKESKQDESGMPNNRFLAERTGGTYSTLKVQPAELEDSGVYFCASRAVPLGNQPQHFGDGTRLSIL.

In DNA form, the CDR3 reads TGTGCCAGCAGCAAGCTAGCGGGTGCCACCGGGGAGCTGTTTTTT. Amino acids: CASSKLAGATGELFF. The chain employs TRBV13 and TRBJ2-2; 8 bases align to TRBD2. The J segment lost 4 bases and the V segment lost 5 bases, leaving 6 bases of the junction unmatched. CDR1 is PRHDT and CDR2 is FYEKMQ in the germline V gene (reference sequence). The CDR3 contains 15 residues.

J is TRBJ1-5 and V is TRBV19; D is possibly TRBD1 (5 bases). Germline V gives CDR1 LNHDA, CDR2 SQIVND (reference sequence). Trimming removed 4 bases at V and 1 base at J, with 11 bases between. The CDR3 covers 15 residues. This chain's CDR3 is CASSRGTRSNQPQHF. CDR3 nucleotides: TGTGCCAGTAGTAGGGGGACTAGAAGCAATCAGCCCCAGCATTTT.

V usage is TRBV7-9 and J usage is TRBJ2-1; D is ambiguous. Per germline, CDR1 SEHNR and CDR2 FQNEAQ (reference sequence). Deletions cut 4 bases from V and 7 bases from J, with 11 bases between. There are 13 residues in the CDR3. DNA of the CDR3: TGTGCCAGCAGCTCCGACTCGAGGAATGAGCAGTTCTTC. Its protein product is CASSSDSRNEQFF.